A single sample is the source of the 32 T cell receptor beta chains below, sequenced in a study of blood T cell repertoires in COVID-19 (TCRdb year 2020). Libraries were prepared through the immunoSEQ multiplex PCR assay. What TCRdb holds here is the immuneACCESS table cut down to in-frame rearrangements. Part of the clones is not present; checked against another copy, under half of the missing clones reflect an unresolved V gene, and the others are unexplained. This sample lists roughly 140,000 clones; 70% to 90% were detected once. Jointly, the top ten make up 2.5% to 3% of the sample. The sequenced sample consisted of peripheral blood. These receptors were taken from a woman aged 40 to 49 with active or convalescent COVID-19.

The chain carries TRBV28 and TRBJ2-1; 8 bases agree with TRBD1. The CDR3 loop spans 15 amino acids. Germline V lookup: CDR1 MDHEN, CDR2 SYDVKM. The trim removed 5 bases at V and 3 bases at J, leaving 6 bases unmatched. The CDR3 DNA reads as TGTGCCAGCAGTCCCCCAGGGGGCCTCTACAATGAGCAGTTCTTC. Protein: CASSPPGGLYNEQFF.

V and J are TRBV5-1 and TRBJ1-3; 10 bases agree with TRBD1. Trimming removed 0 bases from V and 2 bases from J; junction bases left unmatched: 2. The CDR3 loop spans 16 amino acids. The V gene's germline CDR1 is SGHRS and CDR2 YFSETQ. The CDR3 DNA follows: TGCGCCAGCAGCTTGGGGACAGGGGGTCCTGGAAACACCATATATTTT. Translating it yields CASSLGTGGPGNTIYF.

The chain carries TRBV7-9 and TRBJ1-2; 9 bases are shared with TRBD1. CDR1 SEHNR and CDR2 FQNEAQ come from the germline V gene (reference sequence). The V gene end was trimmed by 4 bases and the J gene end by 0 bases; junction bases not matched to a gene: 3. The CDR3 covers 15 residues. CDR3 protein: CASSSRTGANYGYTF. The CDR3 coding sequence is TGTGCCAGCAGCTCCCGGACAGGGGCTAACTATGGCTACACCTTC.

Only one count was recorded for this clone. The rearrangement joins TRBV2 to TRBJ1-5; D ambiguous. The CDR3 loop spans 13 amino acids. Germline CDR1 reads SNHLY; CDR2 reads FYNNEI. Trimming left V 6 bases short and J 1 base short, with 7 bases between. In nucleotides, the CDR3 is TGTGCCAGCAGCCCAGGAAGCAATCAGCCCCAGCATTTT. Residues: CASSPGSNQPQHF.

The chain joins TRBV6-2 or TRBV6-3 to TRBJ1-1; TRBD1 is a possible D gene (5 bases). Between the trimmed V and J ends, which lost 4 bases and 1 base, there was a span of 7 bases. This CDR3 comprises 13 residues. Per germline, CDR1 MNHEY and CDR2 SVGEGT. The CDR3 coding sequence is TGTGCCAGCAGTTGGACACCGAACACTGAAGCTTTCTTT. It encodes CASSWTPNTEAFF.

The CDR3 sequence: CASSLTGTTTRELFF. The CDR3 DNA reads as TGTGCCAGCAGCTTAACCGGGACTACAACCCGGGAGCTGTTTTTT. The chain carries TRBV11-3 and TRBJ2-2; 7 nucleotides match TRBD2. V was pared by 2 bases and J by 9 bases, with 9 bases of the junction left unmatched. Germline assignment: CDR1 SGHNT and CDR2 YENEEA. The CDR3 has 15 amino acids.

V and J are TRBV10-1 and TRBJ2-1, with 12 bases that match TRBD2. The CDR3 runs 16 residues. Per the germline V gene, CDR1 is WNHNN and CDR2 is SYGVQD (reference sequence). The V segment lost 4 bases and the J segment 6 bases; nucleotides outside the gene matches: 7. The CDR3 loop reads CASSAQLAGGINEQFF. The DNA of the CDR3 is TGCGCCAGCAGTGCGCAACTAGCGGGGGGAATCAATGAGCAGTTCTTC.

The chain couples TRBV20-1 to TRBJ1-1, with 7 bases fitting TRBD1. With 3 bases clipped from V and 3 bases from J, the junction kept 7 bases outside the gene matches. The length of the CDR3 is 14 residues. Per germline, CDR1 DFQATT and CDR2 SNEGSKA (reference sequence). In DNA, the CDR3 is TGCAGTGCTAGTGCAACAGGGGTGGACACTGAAGCTTTCTTT. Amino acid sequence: CSASATGVDTEAFF.

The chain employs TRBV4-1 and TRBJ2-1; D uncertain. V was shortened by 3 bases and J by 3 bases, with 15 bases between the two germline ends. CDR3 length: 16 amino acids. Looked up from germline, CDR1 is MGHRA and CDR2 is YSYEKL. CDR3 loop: CASSQLDILIYNEQFF. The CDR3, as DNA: TGCGCCAGCAGCCAGCTCGACATTTTAATCTACAATGAGCAGTTCTTC.

The CDR3 spells CASSPVAGGTDTQYF. CDR3 DNA sequence: TGCGCCAGCAGCCCGGTGGCGGGGGGCACAGATACGCAGTATTTT. The chain joins TRBV4-1 to TRBJ2-3; 7 positions agree with TRBD2. V gave up 4 bases and J gave up 1 base; unmatched junction bases: 5. The CDR3 is made up of 15 amino acids. Germline V gives CDR1 MGHRA, CDR2 YSYEKL.

CDR3: CASSQLRQGARNEQFF. DNA of the CDR3: TGTGCCAGCAGCCAACTTAGACAGGGGGCTCGAAACGAGCAGTTCTTC. This chain joins TRBV14 and TRBJ2-1, with 10 positions matching TRBD1. Germline CDR1 is SGHDN and CDR2 is FVKESK. CDR3 length: 16 amino acids. The J segment lost 10 bases and the V segment lost 2 bases, leaving 11 bases of the junction unmatched.

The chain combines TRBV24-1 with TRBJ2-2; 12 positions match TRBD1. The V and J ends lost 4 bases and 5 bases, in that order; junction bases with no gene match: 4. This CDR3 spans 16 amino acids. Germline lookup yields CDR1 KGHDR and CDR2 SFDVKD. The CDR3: CATSDWDRGRTGELFF. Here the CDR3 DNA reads TGTGCCACCAGTGACTGGGACAGGGGGCGAACCGGGGAGCTGTTTTTT.

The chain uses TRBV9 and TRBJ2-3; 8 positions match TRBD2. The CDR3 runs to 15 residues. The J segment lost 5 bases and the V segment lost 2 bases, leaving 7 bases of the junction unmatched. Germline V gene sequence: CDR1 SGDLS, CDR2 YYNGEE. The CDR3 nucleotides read TGTGCCAGCAGCGTGGCCGGGGGGGCGGTAGATACGCAGTATTTT. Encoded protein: CASSVAGGAVDTQYF.

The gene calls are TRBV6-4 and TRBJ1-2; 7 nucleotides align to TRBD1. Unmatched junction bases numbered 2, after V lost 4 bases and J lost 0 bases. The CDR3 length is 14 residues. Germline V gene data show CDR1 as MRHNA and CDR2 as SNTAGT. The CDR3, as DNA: TGTGCCAGCAGTGTCGACAGGGCTAACTATGGCTACACCTTC. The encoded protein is CASSVDRANYGYTF.

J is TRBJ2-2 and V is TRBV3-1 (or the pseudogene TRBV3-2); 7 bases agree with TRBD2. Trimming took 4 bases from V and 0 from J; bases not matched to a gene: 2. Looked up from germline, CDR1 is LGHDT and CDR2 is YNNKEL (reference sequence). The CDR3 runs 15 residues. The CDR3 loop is CASSRSGANTGELFF. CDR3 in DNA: TGTGCCAGCAGCCGCAGCGGGGCGAACACCGGGGAGCTGTTTTTT.

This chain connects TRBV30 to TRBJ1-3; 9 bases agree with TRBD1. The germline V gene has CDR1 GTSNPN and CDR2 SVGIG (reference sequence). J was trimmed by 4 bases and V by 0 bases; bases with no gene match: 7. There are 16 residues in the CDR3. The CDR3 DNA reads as TGTGCCTGGAGTGTACGGGTACAGGGGGCCGGAAACACCATATATTTT. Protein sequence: CAWSVRVQGAGNTIYF.

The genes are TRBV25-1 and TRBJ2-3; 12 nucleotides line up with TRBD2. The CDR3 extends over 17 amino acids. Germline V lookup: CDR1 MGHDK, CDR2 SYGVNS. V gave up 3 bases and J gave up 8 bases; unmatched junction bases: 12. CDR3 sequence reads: CASSDPRTSGIVGTQYF. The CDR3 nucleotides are TGTGCCAGCAGTGACCCCAGGACTAGCGGGATTGTTGGTACGCAGTATTTT.

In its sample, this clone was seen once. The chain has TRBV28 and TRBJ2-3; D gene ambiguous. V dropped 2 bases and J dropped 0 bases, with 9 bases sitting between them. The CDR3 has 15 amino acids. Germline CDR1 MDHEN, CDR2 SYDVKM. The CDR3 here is CASSLGQTSTDTQYF. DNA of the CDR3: TGTGCCAGCAGTTTAGGCCAGACTAGCACAGATACGCAGTATTTT.

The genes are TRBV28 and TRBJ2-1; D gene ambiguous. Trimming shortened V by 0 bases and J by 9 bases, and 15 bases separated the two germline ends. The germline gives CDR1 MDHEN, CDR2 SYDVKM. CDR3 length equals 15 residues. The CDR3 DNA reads TGTGCCAGCAGTTTATGGGGCTCCGCAACAAGTGAGCAGTTCTTC. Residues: CASSLWGSATSEQFF.

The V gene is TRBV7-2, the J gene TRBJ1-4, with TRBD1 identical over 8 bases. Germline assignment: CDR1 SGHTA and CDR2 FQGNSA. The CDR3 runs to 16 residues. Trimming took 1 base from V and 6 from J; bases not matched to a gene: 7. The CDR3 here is CASSLGVNRGYEKLFF. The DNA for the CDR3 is TGTGCCAGCAGCTTAGGGGTCAACAGGGGGTATGAAAAACTGTTTTTT.

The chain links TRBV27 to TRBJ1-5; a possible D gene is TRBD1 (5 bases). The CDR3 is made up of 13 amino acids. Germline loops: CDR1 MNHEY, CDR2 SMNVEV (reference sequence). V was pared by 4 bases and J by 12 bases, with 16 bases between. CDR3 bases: TGTGCCAGCAGTTGGGGCCTCGAAGAAGTCCAGCATTTT. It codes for CASSWGLEEVQHF.

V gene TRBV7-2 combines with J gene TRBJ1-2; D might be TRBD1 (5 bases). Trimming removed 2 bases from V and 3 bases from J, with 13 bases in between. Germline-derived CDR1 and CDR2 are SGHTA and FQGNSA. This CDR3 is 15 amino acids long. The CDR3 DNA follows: TGTGCCAGCAGCTTAAACAGGAGGGTAGACTATGGCTACACCTTC. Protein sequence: CASSLNRRVDYGYTF.

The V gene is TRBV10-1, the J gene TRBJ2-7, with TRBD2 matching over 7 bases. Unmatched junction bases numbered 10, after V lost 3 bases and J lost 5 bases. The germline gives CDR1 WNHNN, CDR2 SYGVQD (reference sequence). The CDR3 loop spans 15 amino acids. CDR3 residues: CASSDGGNGFHEQYF. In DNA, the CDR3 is TGCGCCAGCAGTGACGGGGGGAATGGTTTCCACGAGCAGTACTTC.

The CDR3 sequence: CASSLFLAHGYTF. CDR3 nucleotide sequence: TGTGCCAGCAGCTTGTTCCTTGCGCATGGCTACACCTTC. This chain links TRBV5-6 with TRBJ1-2, with unresolved D. The CDR3 totals 13 residues. Trimming shortened V by 1 base and J by 6 bases, and 10 bases separated the two germline ends. CDR1 and CDR2 from the germline V gene are SGHDT and YYEEEE.

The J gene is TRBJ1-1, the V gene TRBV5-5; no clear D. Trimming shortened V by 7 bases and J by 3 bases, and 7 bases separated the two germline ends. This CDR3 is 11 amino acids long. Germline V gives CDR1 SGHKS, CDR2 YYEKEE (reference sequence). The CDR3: CASGPHTEAFF. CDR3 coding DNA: TGTGCCAGCGGGCCGCACACTGAAGCTTTCTTT.

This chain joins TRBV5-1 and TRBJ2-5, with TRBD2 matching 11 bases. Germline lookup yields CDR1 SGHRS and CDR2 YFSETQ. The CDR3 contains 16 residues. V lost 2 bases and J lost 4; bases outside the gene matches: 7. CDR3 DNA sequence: TGCGCCAGCAGCTTAACTAGCGGGAGTATCGGAGAGACCCAGTACTTC. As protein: CASSLTSGSIGETQYF.

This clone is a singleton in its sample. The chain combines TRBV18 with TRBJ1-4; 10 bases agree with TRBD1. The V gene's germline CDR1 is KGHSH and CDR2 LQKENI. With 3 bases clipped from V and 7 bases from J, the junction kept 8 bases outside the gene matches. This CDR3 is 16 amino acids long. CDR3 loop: CASSPFRDRGGEKLFF. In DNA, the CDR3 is TGTGCCAGCTCACCTTTCCGGGACAGGGGAGGTGAAAAACTGTTTTTT.

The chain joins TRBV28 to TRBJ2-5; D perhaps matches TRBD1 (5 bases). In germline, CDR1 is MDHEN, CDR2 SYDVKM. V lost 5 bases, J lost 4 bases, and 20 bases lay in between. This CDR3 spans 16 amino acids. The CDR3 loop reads CASSPPNQGGRETQYF. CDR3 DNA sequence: TGTGCCAGCAGTCCCCCTAATCAGGGTGGACGAGAGACCCAGTACTTC.

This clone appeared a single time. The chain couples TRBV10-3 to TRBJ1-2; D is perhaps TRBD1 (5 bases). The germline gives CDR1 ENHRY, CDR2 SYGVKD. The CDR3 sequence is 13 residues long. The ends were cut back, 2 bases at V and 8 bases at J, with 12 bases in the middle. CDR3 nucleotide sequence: TGTGCCATCAGTGAGGGGCGGGGGGTCGGCTACACCTTC. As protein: CAISEGRGVGYTF.

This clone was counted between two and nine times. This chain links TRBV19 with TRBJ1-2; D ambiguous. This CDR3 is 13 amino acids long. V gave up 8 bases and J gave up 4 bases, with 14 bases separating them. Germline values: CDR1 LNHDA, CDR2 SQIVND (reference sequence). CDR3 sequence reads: CASLLRISYGYTF. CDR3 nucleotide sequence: TGTGCCAGTCTTTTGAGGATATCCTATGGCTACACCTTC.

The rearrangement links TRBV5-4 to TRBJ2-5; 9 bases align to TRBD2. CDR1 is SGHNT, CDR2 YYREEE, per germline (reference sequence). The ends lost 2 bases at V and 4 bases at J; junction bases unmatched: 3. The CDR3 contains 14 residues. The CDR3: CASSLAGGTETQYF. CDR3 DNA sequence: TGTGCCAGCAGCTTAGCGGGAGGAACAGAGACCCAGTACTTC.

The CDR3 DNA is TGTGCCAGCAGCTTGGGACAGGTCTTCTACGAGCAGTACTTC. This codes for CASSLGQVFYEQYF. V and J are TRBV5-6 and TRBJ2-7; D perhaps matches TRBD1 (6 bases). The CDR3 is 14 residues long. Between the trimmed V and J ends, which lost 0 bases and 3 bases, there was a span of 10 bases. In germline, CDR1 is SGHDT, CDR2 YYEEEE.